Below, one T cell receptor beta chain is given with its context. These data belong to a study of OX40 agonist ivuxolimab in advanced cancers. Method: immunoSEQ multiplex PCR; TCRdb's copy keeps in-frame clones and lacks some. The sample shows around 40,000 clones, roughly 80% of them seen only once. This CDR3 region has 16 residues. The V and J ends lost 1 base and 3 bases respectively, with 13 bases between them. CDR1 MGHRA and CDR2 YSYEKL come from the germline V gene. The material sequenced was CD4+ or CD8+ T cells sorted from blood, taken in a trial of the OX40 agonist ivuxolimab. This receptor was taken from an adult with an advanced solid tumor such as melanoma, head and neck, liver or kidney cancer. The chain carries TRBV4-1 and TRBJ2-1; D possibly corresponds to TRBD2 (5 bases). In DNA, the CDR3 is TGCGCCAGCAGCCAAGCGACGGGAAAGCGCTACAATGAGCAGTTCTTC. It specifies CASSQATGKRYNEQFF.